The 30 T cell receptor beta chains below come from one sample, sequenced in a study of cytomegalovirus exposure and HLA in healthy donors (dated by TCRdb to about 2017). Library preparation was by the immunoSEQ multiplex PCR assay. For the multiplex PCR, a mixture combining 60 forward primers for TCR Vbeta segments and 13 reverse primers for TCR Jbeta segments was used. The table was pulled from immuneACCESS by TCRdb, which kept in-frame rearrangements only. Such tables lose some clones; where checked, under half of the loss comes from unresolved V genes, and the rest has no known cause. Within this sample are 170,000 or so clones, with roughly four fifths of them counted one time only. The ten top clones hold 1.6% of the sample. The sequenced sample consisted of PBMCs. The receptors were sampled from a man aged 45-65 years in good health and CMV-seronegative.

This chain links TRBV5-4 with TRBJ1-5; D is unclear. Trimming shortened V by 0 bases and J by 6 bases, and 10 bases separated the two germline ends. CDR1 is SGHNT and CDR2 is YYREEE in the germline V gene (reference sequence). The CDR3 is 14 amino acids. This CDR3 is CASSLAGNGQPQHF. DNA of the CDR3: TGTGCCAGCAGCTTGGCGGGGAACGGTCAGCCCCAGCATTTT.

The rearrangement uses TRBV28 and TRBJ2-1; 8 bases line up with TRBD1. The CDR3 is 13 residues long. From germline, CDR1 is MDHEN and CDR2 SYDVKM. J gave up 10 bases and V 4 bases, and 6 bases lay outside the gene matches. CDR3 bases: TGTGCCAGCAGTTCCGGACAGGGAGACGAGCAGTTCTTC. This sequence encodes CASSSGQGDEQFF.

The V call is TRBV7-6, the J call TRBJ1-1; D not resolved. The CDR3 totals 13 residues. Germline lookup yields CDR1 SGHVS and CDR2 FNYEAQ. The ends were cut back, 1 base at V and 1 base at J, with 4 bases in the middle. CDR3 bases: TGTGCCAGCAGCTTAGGACAGAACACTGAAGCTTTCTTT. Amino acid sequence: CASSLGQNTEAFF.

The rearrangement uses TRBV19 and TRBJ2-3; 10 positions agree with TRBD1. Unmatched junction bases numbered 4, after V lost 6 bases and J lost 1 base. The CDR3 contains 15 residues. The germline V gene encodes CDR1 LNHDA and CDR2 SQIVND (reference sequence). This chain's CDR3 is CASSRDRGRTDTQYF. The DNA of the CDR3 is TGTGCCAGTAGCCGGGACAGGGGTCGCACAGATACGCAGTATTTT.

The chain's CDR3 is CASSQPFGGGKSNQPQHF. CDR3 sequence (DNA): TGCGCCAGCAGCCAACCCTTCGGTGGAGGGAAGAGCAATCAGCCCCAGCATTTT. The gene calls are TRBV4-1 and TRBJ1-5, with D unclear. The CDR3 extends over 18 amino acids. The V end lost 2 bases, the J end lost 1 base, and 18 bases lay between the germline ends. Germline V gene sequence: CDR1 MGHRA, CDR2 YSYEKL.

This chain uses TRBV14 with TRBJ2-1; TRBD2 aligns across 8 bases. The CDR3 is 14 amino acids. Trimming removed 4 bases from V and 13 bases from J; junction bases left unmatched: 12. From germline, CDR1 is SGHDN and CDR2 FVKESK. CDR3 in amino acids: CASSLQFSGTSQFF. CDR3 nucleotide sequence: TGTGCCAGCAGCCTGCAATTTAGCGGGACGAGCCAGTTCTTC.

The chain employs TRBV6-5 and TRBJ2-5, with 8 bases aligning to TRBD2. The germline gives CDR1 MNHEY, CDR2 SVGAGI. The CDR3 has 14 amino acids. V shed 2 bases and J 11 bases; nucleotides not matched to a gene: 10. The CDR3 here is CASSYIGGGPEQYF. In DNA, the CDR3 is TGTGCCAGCAGTTACATCGGGGGGGGCCCGGAGCAGTACTTC.

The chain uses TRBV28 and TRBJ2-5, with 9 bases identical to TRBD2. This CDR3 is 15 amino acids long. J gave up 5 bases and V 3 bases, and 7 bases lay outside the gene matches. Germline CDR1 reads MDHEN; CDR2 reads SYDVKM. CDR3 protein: CASSFGVAGDETQYF. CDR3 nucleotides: TGTGCCAGCAGTTTCGGAGTAGCGGGAGACGAGACCCAGTACTTC. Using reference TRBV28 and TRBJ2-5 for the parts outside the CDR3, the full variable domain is DVKVTQSSRYLVKRTGEKVFLECVQDMDHENMFWYRQDPGLGLRLIYFSYDVKMKEKGDIPEGYSVSREKKERFSLILESASTNQTSMYLCASSFGVAGDETQYFGPGTRLLVL.

The CDR3 sequence is CASKIWTGQGTDTQYF. Here the CDR3 DNA reads TGTGCCAGCAAGATATGGACAGGGCAAGGCACAGATACGCAGTATTTT. V usage is TRBV27 and J usage is TRBJ2-3, with TRBD1 matching over 8 bases. Germline-derived CDR1 and CDR2 are MNHEY and SMNVEV (reference sequence). V shed 7 bases and J 1 base; nucleotides not matched to a gene: 10. CDR3 size: 16 residues.

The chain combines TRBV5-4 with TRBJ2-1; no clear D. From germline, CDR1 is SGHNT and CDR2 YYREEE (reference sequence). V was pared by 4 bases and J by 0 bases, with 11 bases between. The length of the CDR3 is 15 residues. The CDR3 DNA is TGTGCCAGCAGCCCTCGAGGTCCCTCCTACAATGAGCAGTTCTTC. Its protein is CASSPRGPSYNEQFF.

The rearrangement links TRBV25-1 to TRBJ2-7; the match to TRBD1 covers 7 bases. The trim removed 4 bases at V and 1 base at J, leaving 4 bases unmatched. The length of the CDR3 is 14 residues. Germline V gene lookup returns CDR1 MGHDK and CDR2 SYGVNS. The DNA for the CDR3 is TGTGCCAGCAGTGCAGGGGGTTCGTCCTACGAGCAGTACTTC. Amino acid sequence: CASSAGGSSYEQYF.

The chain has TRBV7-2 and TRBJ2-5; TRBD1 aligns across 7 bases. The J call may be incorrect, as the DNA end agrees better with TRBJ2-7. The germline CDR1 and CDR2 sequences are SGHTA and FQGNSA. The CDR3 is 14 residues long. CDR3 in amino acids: CASSLKTGPHEQYF. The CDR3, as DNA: TGTGCCAGCAGCTTAAAGACAGGGCCCCACGAGCAGTACTTC.

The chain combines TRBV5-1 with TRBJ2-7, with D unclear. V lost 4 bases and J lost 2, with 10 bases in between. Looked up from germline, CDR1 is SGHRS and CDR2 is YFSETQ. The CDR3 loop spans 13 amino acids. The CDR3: CASSDLTTYEQYF. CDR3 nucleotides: TGCGCCAGCAGCGACTTAACGACCTACGAGCAGTACTTC. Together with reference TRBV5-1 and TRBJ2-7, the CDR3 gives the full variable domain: KAGVTQTPRYLIKTRGQQVTLSCSPISGHRSVSWYQQTPGQGLQFLFEYFSETQRNKGNFPGRFSGRQFSNSRSEMNVSTLELGDSALYLCASSDLTTYEQYFGPGTRLTVT.

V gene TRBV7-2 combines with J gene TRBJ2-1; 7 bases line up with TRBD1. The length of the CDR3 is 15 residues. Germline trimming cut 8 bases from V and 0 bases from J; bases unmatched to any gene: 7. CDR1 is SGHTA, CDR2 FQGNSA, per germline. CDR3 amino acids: CASSIRQGSYNEQFF. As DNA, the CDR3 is TGTGCCAGCTCTATTCGACAGGGCTCCTACAATGAGCAGTTCTTC.

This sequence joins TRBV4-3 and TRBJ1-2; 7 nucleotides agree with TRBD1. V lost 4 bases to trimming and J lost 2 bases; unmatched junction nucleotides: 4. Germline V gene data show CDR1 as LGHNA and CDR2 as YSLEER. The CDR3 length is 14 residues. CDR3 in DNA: TGCGCCAGCAGCCGCGGACAGGCAAACTATGGCTACACCTTC. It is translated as CASSRGQANYGYTF.

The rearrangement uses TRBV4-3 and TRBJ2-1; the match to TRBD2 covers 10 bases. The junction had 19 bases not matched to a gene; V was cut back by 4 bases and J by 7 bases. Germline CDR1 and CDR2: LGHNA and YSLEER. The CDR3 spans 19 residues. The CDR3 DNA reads TGCGCCAGCAGCCGCTATTGGGGGGCGTCTAGCGGGAGCATAAATGAGCAGTTCTTC. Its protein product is CASSRYWGASSGSINEQFF.

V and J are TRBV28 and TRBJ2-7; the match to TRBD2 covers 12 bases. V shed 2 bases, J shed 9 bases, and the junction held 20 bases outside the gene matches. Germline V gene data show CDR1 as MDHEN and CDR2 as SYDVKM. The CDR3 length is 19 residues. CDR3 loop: CASSLTDRGVGTSGLGQYF. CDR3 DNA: TGTGCCAGCAGTTTAACCGACAGGGGGGTTGGGACTAGCGGGCTTGGGCAGTACTTC.

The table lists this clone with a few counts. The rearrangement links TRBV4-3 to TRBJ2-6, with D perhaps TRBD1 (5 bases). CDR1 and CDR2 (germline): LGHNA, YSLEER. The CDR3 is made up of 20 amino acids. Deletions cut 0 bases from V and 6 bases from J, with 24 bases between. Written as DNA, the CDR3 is TGCGCCAGCAGCCAAGATATGTATCTGGGGCAGGGTTCCTTGGCCAACGTCCTGACTTTC. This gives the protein CASSQDMYLGQGSLANVLTF.

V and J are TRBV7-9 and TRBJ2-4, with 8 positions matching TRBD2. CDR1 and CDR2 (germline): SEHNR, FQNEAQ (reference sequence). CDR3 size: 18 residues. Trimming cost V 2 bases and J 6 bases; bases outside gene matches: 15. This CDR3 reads CASSLKLRTGGLRNIQYF. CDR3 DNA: TGTGCCAGCAGCTTAAAACTTAGGACGGGGGGGCTTAGAAACATTCAGTACTTC.

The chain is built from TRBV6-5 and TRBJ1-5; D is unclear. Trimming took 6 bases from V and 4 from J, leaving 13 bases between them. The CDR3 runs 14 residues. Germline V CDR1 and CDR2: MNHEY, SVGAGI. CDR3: CASSPARLNQPQHF. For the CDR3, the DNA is TGTGCCAGCAGCCCCGCCAGGTTAAATCAGCCCCAGCATTTT.

The CDR3 protein is CASSKKGDGNQPQHF. CDR3 DNA: TGTGCCAGCAGCAAAAAAGGGGATGGCAATCAGCCCCAGCATTTT. This rearrangement joins TRBV7-2 to TRBJ1-5; D is possibly TRBD1 (5 bases). Trimming stripped 5 bases from V and 2 bases from J, with 13 bases between. The CDR3 covers 15 residues. Germline CDR1 SGHTA, CDR2 FQGNSA.

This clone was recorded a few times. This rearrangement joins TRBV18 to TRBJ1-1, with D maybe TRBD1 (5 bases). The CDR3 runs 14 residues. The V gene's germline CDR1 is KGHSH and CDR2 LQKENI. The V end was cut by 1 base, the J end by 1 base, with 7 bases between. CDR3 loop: CASSPRQQNTEAFF. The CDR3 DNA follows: TGTGCCAGCTCACCACGACAGCAGAACACTGAAGCTTTCTTT.

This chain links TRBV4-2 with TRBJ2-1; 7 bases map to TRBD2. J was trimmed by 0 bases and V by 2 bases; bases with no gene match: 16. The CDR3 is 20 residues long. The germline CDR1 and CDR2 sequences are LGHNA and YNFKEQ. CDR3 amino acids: CASSQRAGASGESSYNEQFF. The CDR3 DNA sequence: TGTGCCAGCAGCCAACGGGCCGGGGCTAGCGGTGAAAGCTCCTACAATGAGCAGTTCTTC.

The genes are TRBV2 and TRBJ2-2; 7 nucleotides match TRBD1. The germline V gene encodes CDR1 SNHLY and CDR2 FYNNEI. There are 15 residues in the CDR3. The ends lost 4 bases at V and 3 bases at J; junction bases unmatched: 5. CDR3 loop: CASSVGQYYTGELFF. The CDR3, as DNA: TGTGCCAGCAGTGTGGGACAGTATTACACCGGGGAGCTGTTTTTT.

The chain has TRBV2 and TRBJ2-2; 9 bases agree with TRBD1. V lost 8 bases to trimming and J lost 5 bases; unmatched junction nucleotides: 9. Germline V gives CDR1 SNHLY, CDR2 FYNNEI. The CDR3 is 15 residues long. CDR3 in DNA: TGTGCCAGCGTAGGACAGGGGTTATTGACCGGGGAGCTGTTTTTT. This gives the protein CASVGQGLLTGELFF.

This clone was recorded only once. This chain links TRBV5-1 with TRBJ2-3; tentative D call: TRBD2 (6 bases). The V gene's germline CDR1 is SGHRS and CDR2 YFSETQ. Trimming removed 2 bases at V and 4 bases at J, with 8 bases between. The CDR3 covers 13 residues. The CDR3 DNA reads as TGCGCCAGCAGCTTAGCGGGCCCAGATACGCAGTATTTT. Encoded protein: CASSLAGPDTQYF. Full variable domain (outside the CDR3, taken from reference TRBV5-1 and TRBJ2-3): KAGVTQTPRYLIKTRGQQVTLSCSPISGHRSVSWYQQTPGQGLQFLFEYFSETQRNKGNFPGRFSGRQFSNSRSEMNVSTLELGDSALYLCASSLAGPDTQYFGPGTRLTVL.

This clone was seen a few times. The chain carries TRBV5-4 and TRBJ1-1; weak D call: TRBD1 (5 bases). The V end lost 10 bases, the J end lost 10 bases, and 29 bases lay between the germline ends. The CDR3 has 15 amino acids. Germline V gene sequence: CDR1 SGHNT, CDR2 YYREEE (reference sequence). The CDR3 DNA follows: TGTGCCGGAGGGGACCAAACAAAATCCAGGGATGGAGCTTTCTTT. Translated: CAGGDQTKSRDGAFF.

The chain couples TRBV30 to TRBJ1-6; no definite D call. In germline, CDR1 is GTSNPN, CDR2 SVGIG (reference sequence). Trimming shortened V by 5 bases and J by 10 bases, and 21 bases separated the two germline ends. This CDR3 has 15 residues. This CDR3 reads CAWDMDPRELSPLHF. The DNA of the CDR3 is TGTGCCTGGGACATGGACCCGAGGGAGTTATCACCCCTCCACTTT.

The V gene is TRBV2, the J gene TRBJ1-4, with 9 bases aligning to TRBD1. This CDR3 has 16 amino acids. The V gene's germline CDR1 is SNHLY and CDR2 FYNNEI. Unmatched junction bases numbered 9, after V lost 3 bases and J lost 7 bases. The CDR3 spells CASSDRTADRGEKLFF. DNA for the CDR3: TGTGCCAGCAGTGACAGGACAGCGGACAGGGGTGAAAAACTGTTTTTT.

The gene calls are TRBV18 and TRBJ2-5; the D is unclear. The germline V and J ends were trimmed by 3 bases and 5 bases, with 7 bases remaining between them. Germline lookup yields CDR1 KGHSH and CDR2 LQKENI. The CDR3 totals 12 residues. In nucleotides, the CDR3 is TGTGCCAGCTCACCCACCGGGGAGACCCAGTACTTC. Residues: CASSPTGETQYF.